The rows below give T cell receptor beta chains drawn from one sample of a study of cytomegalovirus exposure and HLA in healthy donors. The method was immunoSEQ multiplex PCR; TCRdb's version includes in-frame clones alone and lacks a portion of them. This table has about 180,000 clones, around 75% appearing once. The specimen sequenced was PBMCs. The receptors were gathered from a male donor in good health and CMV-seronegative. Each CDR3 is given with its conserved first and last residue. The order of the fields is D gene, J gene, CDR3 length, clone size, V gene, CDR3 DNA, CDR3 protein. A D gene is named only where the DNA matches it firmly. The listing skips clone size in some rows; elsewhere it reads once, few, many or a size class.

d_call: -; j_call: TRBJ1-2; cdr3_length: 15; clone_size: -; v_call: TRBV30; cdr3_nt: TGTGCCTGGAGTATGTGGGGCCTGGTAAACTATGGCTACACCTTC; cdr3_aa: CAWSMWGLVNYGYTF
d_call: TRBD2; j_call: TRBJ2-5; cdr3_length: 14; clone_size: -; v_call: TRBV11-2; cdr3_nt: TGTGCCAGCAGCTTAAGCGGGAGAATAGAGACCCAGTACTTC; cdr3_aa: CASSLSGRIETQYF
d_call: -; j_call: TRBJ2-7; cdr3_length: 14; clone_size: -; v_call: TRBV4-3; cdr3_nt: TGCGCCAGCAGCCAAGATCGGTCGACCTACGAGCAGTACTTC; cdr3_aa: CASSQDRSTYEQYF
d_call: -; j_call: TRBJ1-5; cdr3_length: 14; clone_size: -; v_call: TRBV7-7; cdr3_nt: TGTGCCAGCAGCCCCAGGACTCCCGGTGGGCCCCAGCATTTT; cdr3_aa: CASSPRTPGGPQHF
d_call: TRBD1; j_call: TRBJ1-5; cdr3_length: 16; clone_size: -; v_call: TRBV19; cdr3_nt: TGTGCCAGTAGTATAGGGACAGGGGGTAACAATCAGCCCCAGCATTTT; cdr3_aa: CASSIGTGGNNQPQHF
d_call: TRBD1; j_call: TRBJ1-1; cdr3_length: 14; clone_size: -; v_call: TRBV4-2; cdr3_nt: TGTGCCAGCAGCCTAGGGACAGGCGGAACTGAAGCTTTCTTT; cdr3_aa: CASSLGTGGTEAFF
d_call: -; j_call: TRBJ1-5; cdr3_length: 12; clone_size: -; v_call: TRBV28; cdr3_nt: TGTGCCAGCAGGAATACAGATCAGCCCCAGCATTTT; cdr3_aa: CASRNTDQPQHF
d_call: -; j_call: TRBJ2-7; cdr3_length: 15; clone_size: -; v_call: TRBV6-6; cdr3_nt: TGTGCCAGCTCGAGAGAGGGGACGGGGGAGTACGAGCAGTACTTC; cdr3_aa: CASSREGTGEYEQYF
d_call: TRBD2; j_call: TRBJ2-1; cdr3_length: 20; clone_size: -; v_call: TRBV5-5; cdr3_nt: TGTGCCAGCAGCTTGCCGGGGGGGCTAGCGGGAGGGCGGTCCTACAATGAGCAGTTCTTC; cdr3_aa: CASSLPGGLAGGRSYNEQFF
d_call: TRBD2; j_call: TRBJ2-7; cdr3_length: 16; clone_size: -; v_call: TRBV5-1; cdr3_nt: TGCGCCAGCAGTCGCGGACTAGCGGGAGGTGGGTACGAGCAGTACTTC; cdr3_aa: CASSRGLAGGGYEQYF
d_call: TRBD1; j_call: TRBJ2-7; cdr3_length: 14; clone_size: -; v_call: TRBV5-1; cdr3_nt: TGCGCCAGCAGCTTGGTGGGACAGTTCAACGAGCAGTACTTC; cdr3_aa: CASSLVGQFNEQYF
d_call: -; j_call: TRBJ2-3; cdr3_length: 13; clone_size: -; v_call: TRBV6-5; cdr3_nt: TGTGCCAGCAGTTACTCGTTCGTGAGTACGCAGTATTTT; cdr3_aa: CASSYSFVSTQYF
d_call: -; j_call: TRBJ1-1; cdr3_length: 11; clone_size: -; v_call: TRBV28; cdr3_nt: TGTGCCAGCGGAGAGAACACTGAAGCTTTCTTT; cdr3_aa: CASGENTEAFF
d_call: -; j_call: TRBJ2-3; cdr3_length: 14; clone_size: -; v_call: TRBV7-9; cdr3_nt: TGTGCCAGCAGGAGGGTACAGACCACAGATACGCAGTATTTT; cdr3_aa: CASRRVQTTDTQYF
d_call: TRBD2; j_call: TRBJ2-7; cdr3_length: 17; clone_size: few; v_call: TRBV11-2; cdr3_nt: TGTGCCAGCAGCTTAGCGGGGGGGCGGGAGGGCCCCAACGAGCAGTACTTC; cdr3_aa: CASSLAGGREGPNEQYF
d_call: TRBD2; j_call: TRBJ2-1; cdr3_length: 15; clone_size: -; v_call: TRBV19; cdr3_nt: TGTGCCAGTAGTATAGATGGTGGGAGGGCGGATGAGCAGTTCTTC; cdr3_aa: CASSIDGGRADEQFF
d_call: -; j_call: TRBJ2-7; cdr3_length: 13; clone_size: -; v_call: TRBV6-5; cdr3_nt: TGTGCCAGCAGTTACGGGCAGGTCTACGAGCAGTACTTC; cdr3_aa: CASSYGQVYEQYF
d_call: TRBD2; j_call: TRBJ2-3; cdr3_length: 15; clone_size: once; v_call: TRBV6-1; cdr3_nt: TGTGCCAGCAGTGAACTAGCGGGAGTGAAAGATACGCAGTATTTT; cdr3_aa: CASSELAGVKDTQYF
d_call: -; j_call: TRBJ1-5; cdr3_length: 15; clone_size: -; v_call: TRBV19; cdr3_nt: TGTGCCAGTAGTATAGGAAGGGGCAGCAATCAGCCCCAGCATTTT; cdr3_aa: CASSIGRGSNQPQHF
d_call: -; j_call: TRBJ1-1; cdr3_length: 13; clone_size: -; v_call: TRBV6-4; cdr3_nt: TGTGCCAGCAGTGACTCTACAGAACAAGAAGCTTTCTTT; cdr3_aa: CASSDSTEQEAFF
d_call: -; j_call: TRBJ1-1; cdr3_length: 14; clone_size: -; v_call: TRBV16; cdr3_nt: TGTGCCAGCAGCCAATCGGGGCTGGACACTGAAGCTTTCTTT; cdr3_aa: CASSQSGLDTEAFF
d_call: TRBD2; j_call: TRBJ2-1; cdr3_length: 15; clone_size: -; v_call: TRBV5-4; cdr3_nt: TGTGCCAGCAGCTTCCGACTAGCGGGGGACAATGAGCAGTTCTTC; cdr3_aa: CASSFRLAGDNEQFF
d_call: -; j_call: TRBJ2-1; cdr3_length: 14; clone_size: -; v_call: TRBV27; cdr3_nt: TGTGCCAGCAGTACTAGGATATCGGGCAATGAGCAGTTCTTC; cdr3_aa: CASSTRISGNEQFF
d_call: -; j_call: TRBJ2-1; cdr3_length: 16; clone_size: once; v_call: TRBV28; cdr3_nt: TGTGCCAGCACCGTGGGGGGATGGGACTCCTACAATGAGCAGTTCTTC; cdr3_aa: CASTVGGWDSYNEQFF
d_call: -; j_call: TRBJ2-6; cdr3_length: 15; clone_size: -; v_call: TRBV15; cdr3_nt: TGTGCCACCAGCGTAAACAGGGCTGGGGCCAACGTCCTGACTTTC; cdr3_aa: CATSVNRAGANVLTF
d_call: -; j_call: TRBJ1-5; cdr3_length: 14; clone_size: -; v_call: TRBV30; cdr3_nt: TGTGCCTGGAGTGTTGGCTTTAGCAATCAGCCCCAGCATTTT; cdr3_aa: CAWSVGFSNQPQHF
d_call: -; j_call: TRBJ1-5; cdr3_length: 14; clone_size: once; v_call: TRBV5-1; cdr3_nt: TGCGCCAGCAGCTTGGGACAGGCAAATCAGCCCCAGCATTTT; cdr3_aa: CASSLGQANQPQHF